The sample holds many counts of the clone carrying this T cell receptor (beta chain). Its antigen remains unknown. This entry comes from a study of T cells in Graves' hyperthyroidism and ophthalmopathy. These patients, aged 18 to 65, had recently diagnosed hyperthyroidism lasting under 2 months. The PBMCs were taken from approximately 9 ml of fresh peripheral blood. The germline V gene has CDR1 SNHLY and CDR2 FYNNEI. The trim removed 6 bases at V and 4 bases at J, leaving 6 bases unmatched. The CDR3 contains 16 residues. Overall study results and limits: Progression to ophthalmopathy was predicted a median of approximately seven months early. The majority of expanded thyroid clonotypes above 0.001 also appeared in blood.

Researchers amplified the TCR beta CDR3 regions from RNA transcripts. Primed by the HTBI set, a first-round RT-PCR was run on the TCR CDR3. TCRdb re-analysed the multiplex PCR reads in MiXCR, keeping a single row per CDR3 protein. The data hold approximately 200,000 distinct CDR3 sequences, with approximately 16% observed a single time. The origin of this receptor is a man aged 35 to 55 with Graves' hyperthyroidism. The chain combines TRBV2 with TRBJ2-1, with 13 bases that match TRBD2. Material: blood. CDR3 in amino acids: CASSLTSGGFYNEQFF. In nucleotides, the CDR3 is TGTGCCAGCAGCTTGACTAGCGGGGGGTTTTACAATGAGCAGTTCTTC. Full variable domain (rest looked up from reference TRBV2 and TRBJ2-1): EPEVTQTPSHQVTQMGQEVILRCVPISNHLYFYWYRQILGQKVEFLVSFYNNEISEKSEIFDDQFSVERPDGSNFTLKIRSTKLEDSAMYFCASSLTSGGFYNEQFFGPGTRLTVL.